The source of this TCR beta chain is a study of blood T cell repertoires in COVID-19. Overall study: PBMCs, B-cell-depleted T cells, or T cells were the source of the cDNA or gDNA that made up the material.

As processed by the authors: Scientists estimated how many nucleated cells there were by amplifying reference gene primers. Sequenced by immunoSEQ multiplex PCR; TCRdb stores in-frame clones only, minus some. V, J and clone size were drawn from that table, and D and trimming were deduced from the DNA. Of 75,000 to 100,000 clones in the sample, 83% were seen once. The CDR3 totals 14 residues. In germline, CDR1 is MNHEY, CDR2 SVGAGI. The V and J ends lost 6 bases and 0 bases, in that order; junction bases with no gene match: 4. The rearrangement links TRBV6-5 to TRBJ2-7, with TRBD1 matching over 8 bases. The sequenced sample was peripheral blood. The sequence derives from a woman older than 75 with acute or convalescent COVID-19. For the CDR3, the DNA is TGTGCCAGCAGCCGGGACAGGAACTCCTACGAGCAGTACTTC. Its translation: CASSRDRNSYEQYF.